Sequencing of this TCR beta chain was carried out in a study of control samples from healthy donors and cancer patients. Repertoires were generated with immunoSEQ multiplex PCR, while TCRdb's copy carries only in-frame clones and drops some. The sample lists around 80,000 clones, approximately 89% occurring once. Input material: blood. This TCR derives from a man in his fifties or sixties in good health.

Here the CDR3 reads CSVGGENQPQHF. As DNA, the CDR3 is TGCAGCGTTGGGGGGGAGAATCAGCCCCAGCATTTT. The V and J genes are TRBV29-1 and TRBJ1-5; D perhaps matches TRBD1 (5 bases). V was cut by 4 bases and J by 4 bases, with 8 bases left in between. The germline V gene has CDR1 SQVTM and CDR2 ANQGSEA. This CDR3 has 12 residues.